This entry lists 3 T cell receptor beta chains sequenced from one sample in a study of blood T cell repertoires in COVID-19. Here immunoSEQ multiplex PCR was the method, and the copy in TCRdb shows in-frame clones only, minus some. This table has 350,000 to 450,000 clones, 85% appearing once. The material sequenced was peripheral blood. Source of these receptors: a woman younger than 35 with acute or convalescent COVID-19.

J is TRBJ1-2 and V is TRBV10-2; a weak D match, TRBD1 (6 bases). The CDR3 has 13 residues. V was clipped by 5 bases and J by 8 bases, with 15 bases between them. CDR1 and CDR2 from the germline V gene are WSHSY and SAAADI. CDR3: CASSRTVRWGYTF. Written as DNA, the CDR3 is TGCGCCAGCAGTAGGACAGTAAGGTGGGGCTACACCTTC.

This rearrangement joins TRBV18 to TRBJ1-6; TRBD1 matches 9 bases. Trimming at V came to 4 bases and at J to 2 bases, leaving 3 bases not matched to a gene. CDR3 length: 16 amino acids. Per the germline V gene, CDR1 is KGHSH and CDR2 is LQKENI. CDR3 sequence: CASSQDRGPYNSPLHF. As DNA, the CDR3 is TGTGCCAGCTCACAGGACAGGGGACCCTATAATTCACCCCTCCACTTT.

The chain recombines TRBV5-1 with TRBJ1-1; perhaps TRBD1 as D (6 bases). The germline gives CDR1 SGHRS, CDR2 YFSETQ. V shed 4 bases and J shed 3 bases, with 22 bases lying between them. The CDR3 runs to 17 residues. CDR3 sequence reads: CASSQAVAFQGYTEAFF. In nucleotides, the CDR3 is TGCGCCAGCAGCCAAGCGGTGGCCTTCCAGGGGTACACTGAAGCTTTCTTT. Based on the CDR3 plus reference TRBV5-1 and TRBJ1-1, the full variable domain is KAGVTQTPRYLIKTRGQQVTLSCSPISGHRSVSWYQQTPGQGLQFLFEYFSETQRNKGNFPGRFSGRQFSNSRSEMNVSTLELGDSALYLCASSQAVAFQGYTEAFFGQGTRLTVV.